This T cell receptor beta chain is from a study of blood T cell repertoires in COVID-19. Overall study context: There were acute and convalescent COVID-19 samples, and they came from the United States, Italy and Spain. Sample material is recorded as cDNA or gDNA derived from T cells, B-cell-depleted T cells, or PBMCs.

This CDR3 comprises 15 residues. Per germline, CDR1 SEHNR and CDR2 FQNEAQ (reference sequence). Trimming removed 4 bases from V and 0 bases from J, with 12 bases in between. Original analysis: Amplification from reference gene primers served as the basis for estimated nucleated cell counts. Sequencing used immunoSEQ multiplex PCR; TCRdb keeps in-frame clones, though not all of them. The V and J calls and the clone size are those of that table, but D and trimming were determined from the DNA. The data show about 220,000 clones, with roughly 84% seen just once and 3.6% held by the top ten. This clonotype was obtained from a woman of 80 years or more with acute or convalescent COVID-19. The sequenced material came from peripheral blood. The chain joins TRBV7-9 to TRBJ1-1; tentative D call: TRBD1 (5 bases). The CDR3 region is CASSYRAGMNTEAFF. CDR3 DNA sequence: TGTGCCAGCAGCTATCGAGCAGGGATGAACACTGAAGCTTTCTTT.